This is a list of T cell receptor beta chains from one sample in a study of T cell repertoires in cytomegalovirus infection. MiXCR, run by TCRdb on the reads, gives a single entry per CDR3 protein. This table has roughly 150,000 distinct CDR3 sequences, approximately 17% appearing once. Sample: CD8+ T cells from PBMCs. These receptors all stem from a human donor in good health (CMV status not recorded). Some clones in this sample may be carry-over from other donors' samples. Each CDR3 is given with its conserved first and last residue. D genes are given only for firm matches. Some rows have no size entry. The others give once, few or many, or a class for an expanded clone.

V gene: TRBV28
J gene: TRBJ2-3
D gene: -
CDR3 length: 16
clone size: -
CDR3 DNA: TGTGCCAGCAGCCTGCCGTCGCAGGGTCCCACAGATACGCAGTATTTT
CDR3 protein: CASSLPSQGPTDTQYF

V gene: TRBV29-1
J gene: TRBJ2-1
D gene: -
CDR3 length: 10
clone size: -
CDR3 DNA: TGCAGCGTTGGCGTCAATGAGCAGTTCTTC
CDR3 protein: CSVGVNEQFF

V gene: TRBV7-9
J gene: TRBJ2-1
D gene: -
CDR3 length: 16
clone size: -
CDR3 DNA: TGTGCCAGCAGCCCCCCGGCCGCGAGCTCCTACAATGAGCAGTTCTTC
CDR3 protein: CASSPPAASSYNEQFF

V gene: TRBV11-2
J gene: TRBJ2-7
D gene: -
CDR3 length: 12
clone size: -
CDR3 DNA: TGTGCCAGCAGCTACAACCCGGGGGAGCAGTACTTC
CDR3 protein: CASSYNPGEQYF

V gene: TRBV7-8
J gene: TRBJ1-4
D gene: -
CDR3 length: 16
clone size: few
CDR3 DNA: TGTGCCAGCAGCTTATTTGAGGCTGCAACTAATGAAAAACTGTTTTTT
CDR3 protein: CASSLFEAATNEKLFF

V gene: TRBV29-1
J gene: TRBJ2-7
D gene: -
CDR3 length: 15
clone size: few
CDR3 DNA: TGCAGCGTTGAAGGGGGTGGAGGGAGAAATTACGAGCAGTACTTC
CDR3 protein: CSVEGGGGRNYEQYF

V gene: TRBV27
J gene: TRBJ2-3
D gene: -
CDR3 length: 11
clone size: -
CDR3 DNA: TGTGCCAGCAGTTCCCCCTATGGGCAGTATTTT
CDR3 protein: CASSSPYGQYF

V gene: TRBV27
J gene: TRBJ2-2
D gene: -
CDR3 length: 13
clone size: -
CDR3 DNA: TGTGCCAGCGGGTTGAGAAGGGCCGGGGAGCTGTTTTTT
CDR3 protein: CASGLRRAGELFF

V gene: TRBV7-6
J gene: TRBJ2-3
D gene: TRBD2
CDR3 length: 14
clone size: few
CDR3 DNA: TGTGCCAGCAGCTCCCGGGAGGGTGGGGATACGCAGTATTTT
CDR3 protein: CASSSREGGDTQYF

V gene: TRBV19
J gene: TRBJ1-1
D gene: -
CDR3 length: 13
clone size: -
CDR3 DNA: TGTGCCAGTAGTACGGTTACGAACACTGAAGCTTTCTTT
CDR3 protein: CASSTVTNTEAFF

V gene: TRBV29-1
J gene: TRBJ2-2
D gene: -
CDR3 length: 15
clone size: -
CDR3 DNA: TGCAGCGTTAGGGGGGGGGGACCGAACACCGGGGAGCTGTTTTTT
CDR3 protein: CSVRGGGPNTGELFF

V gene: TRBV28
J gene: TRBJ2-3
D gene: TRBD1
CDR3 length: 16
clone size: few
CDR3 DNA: TGTGCCAGCAGTTCTCTCCAGGACAGGGACGGAGATACGCAGTATTTT
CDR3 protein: CASSSLQDRDGDTQYF

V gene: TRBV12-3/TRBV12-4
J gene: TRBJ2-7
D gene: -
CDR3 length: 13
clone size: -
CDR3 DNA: TGTGCCAGCAGCCGCGGCGGGAACTACGAGCAGTACTTC
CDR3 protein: CASSRGGNYEQYF

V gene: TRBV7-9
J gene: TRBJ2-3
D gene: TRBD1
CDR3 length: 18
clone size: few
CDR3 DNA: TGTGCCAGCAGCTATGGGACAGGGATGAAATCTAGCACAGATACGCAGTATTTT
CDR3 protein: CASSYGTGMKSSTDTQYF

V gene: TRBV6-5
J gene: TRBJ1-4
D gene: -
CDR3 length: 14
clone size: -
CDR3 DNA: TGTGCCAGCAGTTACGGGCGTGGAAATGAAAAACTGTTTTTT
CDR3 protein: CASSYGRGNEKLFF

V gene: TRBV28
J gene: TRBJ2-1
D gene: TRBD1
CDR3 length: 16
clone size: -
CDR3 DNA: TGTGCCAGCAGTTCTTACCACAGGGGAAGCTACAATGAGCAGTTCTTC
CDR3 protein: CASSSYHRGSYNEQFF

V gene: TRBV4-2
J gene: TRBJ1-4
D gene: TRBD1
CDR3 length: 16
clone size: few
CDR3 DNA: TGTGCCAGCAGCCAAGATCGGGGACAGGGAGTCGAAAAACTGTTTTTT
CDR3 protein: CASSQDRGQGVEKLFF

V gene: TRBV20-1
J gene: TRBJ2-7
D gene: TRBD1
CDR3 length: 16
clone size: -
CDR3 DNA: TGCAGTGCTAGAGATCGTGGGACAGTCAAAACCTACGAGCAGTACTTC
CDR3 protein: CSARDRGTVKTYEQYF

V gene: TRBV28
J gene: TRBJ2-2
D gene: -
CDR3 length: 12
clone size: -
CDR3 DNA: TGTGCCAGCAGTTTATTGTCACGGGAGCTGTTTTTT
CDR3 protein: CASSLLSRELFF

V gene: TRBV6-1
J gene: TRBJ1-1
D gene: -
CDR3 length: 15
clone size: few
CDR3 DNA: TGTGCCAGCAGTGAATTTGACGGCTCGAACACTGAAGCTTTCTTT
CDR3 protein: CASSEFDGSNTEAFF

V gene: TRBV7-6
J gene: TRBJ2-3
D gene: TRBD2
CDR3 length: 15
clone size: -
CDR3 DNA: TGTGCCAGCAGCTATAAGCGGGGGGTCCAGGATACGCAGTATTTT
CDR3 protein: CASSYKRGVQDTQYF

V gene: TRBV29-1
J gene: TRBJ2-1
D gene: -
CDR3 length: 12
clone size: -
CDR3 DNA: TGCAGCGTGGCCGGGGACTACAATGAGCAGTTCTTC
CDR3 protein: CSVAGDYNEQFF

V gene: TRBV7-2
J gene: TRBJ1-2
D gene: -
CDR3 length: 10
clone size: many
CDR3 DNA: TGTGCCAGTTATTTAGCTGGCTACACCTTC
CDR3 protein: CASYLAGYTF

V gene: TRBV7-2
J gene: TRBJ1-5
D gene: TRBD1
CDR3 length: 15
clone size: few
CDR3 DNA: TGTGCCAGCAGCGTCGGACAGGGATGGAATCAGCCCCAGCATTTT
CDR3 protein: CASSVGQGWNQPQHF

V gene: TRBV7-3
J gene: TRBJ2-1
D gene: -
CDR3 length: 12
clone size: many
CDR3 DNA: TGTGCCAGCAGCTTCCGGCAGGACGAGCAGTTCTTC
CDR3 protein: CASSFRQDEQFF

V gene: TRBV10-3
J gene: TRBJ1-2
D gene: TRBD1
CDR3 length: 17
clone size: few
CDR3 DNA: TGTGCCATCAGTGAGGGAAGTCTGCGCGGACAGGGGTATGGCTACACCTTC
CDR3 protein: CAISEGSLRGQGYGYTF

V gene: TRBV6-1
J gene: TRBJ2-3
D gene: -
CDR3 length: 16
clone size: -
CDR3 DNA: TGTGCCAGCAGTGAAGCCCCCCCCCCGCAAGGGGATACGCAGTATTTT
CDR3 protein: CASSEAPPPQGDTQYF